Below, 15 T cell receptor beta chains from the same sample are listed, as sequenced in a study of cytomegalovirus exposure and HLA in healthy donors. PCR primers comprised 60 Vbeta and 13 Jbeta primers. Only in-frame clones appear in the TCRdb table, and some are missing; sequencing was by immunoSEQ multiplex PCR. The top ten clones hold around 0.75% of a sample with more than 150,000 clones, more than 75% of them seen once. What was sequenced was PBMCs. Receptors were obtained from a woman aged 18-29 years in good health and CMV-seronegative.

The chain recombines TRBV6-1 with TRBJ2-4; 12 bases are shared with TRBD2. The CDR3 totals 15 residues. V shed 2 bases and J 10 bases; nucleotides not matched to a gene: 6. Germline assignment: CDR1 MNHNS and CDR2 SASEGT. CDR3 sequence: CASSELAGGPGIQYF. In DNA, the CDR3 is TGTGCCAGCAGTGAACTAGCGGGGGGGCCAGGGATTCAGTACTTC.

This rearrangement joins TRBV7-3 to TRBJ1-1, with D possibly matching TRBD1 (6 bases). The CDR3 totals 13 residues. V lost 0 bases, J lost 9 bases, and 11 bases lay in between. CDR1 and CDR2 (germline): SGHTA, FQGTGA. For the CDR3, the DNA is TGTGCCAGCAGCTTAACTGCGGGGGCACAAGCTTTCTTT. Its translation is CASSLTAGAQAFF.

This clone was observed a few times. V and J are TRBV6-5 and TRBJ1-1; D gene uncertain. V shed 5 bases and J shed 7 bases, with 11 bases lying between them. From germline, CDR1 is MNHEY and CDR2 SVGAGI. The CDR3 loop spans 12 amino acids. CDR3 nucleotides: TGTGCCAGCAGTGGGCAGGTTGGTGAAGCTTTCTTT. Amino acid sequence: CASSGQVGEAFF.

The chain carries TRBV7-2 and TRBJ2-4; 14 nucleotides agree with TRBD2. Germline loops: CDR1 SGHTA, CDR2 FQGNSA. The CDR3 totals 19 residues. V trimming: 5 bases; J trimming: 3 bases; junction bases outside the gene matches: 12. The CDR3 DNA sequence: TGTGCCAGCAGCGGTCCGGGACTAGCGGGAGAATATGTCAAAAACATTCAGTACTTC. Amino acids: CASSGPGLAGEYVKNIQYF.

The V call is TRBV6-5, the J call TRBJ1-1, with TRBD1 identical over 8 bases. CDR3 length: 14 amino acids. Germline CDR1 reads MNHEY; CDR2 reads SVGAGI. The V segment lost 5 bases and the J segment 4 bases; nucleotides outside the gene matches: 6. The CDR3 sequence: CASSTDRGPTEAFF. The CDR3 nucleotides are TGTGCCAGCAGTACCGACAGGGGACCCACTGAAGCTTTCTTT.

V usage is TRBV28 and J usage is TRBJ2-1; 12 bases match TRBD2. The CDR3 has 15 amino acids. The germline V gene encodes CDR1 MDHEN and CDR2 SYDVKM. Trimming at V came to 5 bases and at J to 10 bases, leaving 9 bases not matched to a gene. The CDR3 loop is CASSPWTSGVLEQFF. CDR3 bases: TGTGCCAGCAGTCCCTGGACTAGCGGGGTATTGGAGCAGTTCTTC. The variable domain in full, with the rest retrieved from reference TRBV28 and TRBJ2-1, is DVKVTQSSRYLVKRTGEKVFLECVQDMDHENMFWYRQDPGLGLRLIYFSYDVKMKEKGDIPEGYSVSREKKERFSLILESASTNQTSMYLCASSPWTSGVLEQFFGPGTRLTVL.

This clone has just a few counts. This rearrangement joins TRBV6-5 to TRBJ1-1; D not certain. The germline V and J ends were trimmed by 0 bases and 11 bases, with 10 bases remaining between them. The CDR3 runs to 12 residues. CDR1 and CDR2 from the germline V gene are MNHEY and SVGAGI. CDR3 in amino acids: CASSYSREEAFF. CDR3 coding DNA: TGTGCCAGCAGTTACTCCCGGGAGGAGGCTTTCTTT.

This clone was recorded a few times. Compared with germline, one end of the junction differs, possibly owing to a read error. Here the CDR3 reads CARSEGAGASGYTF. The CDR3, as DNA: TGTGCCAGAAGTGAGGGGGCGGGAGCTAGTGGCTACACCTTC. This chain links TRBV2 with TRBJ1-2, with 7 bases that match TRBD1. Per germline, CDR1 SNHLY and CDR2 FYNNEI. This CDR3 is 14 amino acids long.

The rearrangement joins TRBV5-1 to TRBJ2-7, with no clear D. V lost 5 bases and J 2 bases, leaving 8 bases between the germline ends. Per the germline V gene, CDR1 is SGHRS and CDR2 is YFSETQ. The CDR3 is 12 residues long. The CDR3 bases are TGCGCCAGCAGGAACTCCGCCTACGAGCAGTACTTC. Protein product: CASRNSAYEQYF.

The gene calls are TRBV7-2 and TRBJ2-7; TRBD1 matches at 12 bases. The ends lost 1 base at V and 6 bases at J; junction bases unmatched: 4. Germline CDR1 SGHTA, CDR2 FQGNSA. The CDR3 loop spans 15 amino acids. CDR3 sequence (DNA): TGTGCCAGCAGCTTAGGCGGGACAGGGGGCATCGAGCAGTACTTC. Amino acids: CASSLGGTGGIEQYF.

The chain has TRBV11-2 and TRBJ2-3; tentatively, D is TRBD2 (5 bases). Trimming removed 1 base from V and 4 bases from J, with 12 bases in between. The V gene's germline CDR1 is SGHAT and CDR2 FQNNGV. The CDR3 runs to 15 residues. Written as DNA, the CDR3 is TGTGCCAGCAGCTTAGCATGGACTCCTTCAGATACGCAGTATTTT. Its translation: CASSLAWTPSDTQYF.

The chain couples TRBV30 to TRBJ2-3; D is undetermined. The CDR3 has 11 amino acids. V was pared by 2 bases and J by 4 bases, with 4 bases between. CDR1 is GTSNPN and CDR2 is SVGIG in the germline V gene (reference sequence). In DNA, the CDR3 is TGTGCCTGGAGTCCTGCAGATACGCAGTATTTT. Encoded protein: CAWSPADTQYF.

This clone appeared a single time. This chain connects TRBV7-2 to TRBJ1-2; a weak D match, TRBD1 (6 bases). Trimming took 0 bases from V and 4 from J, leaving 6 bases between them. The CDR3 is made up of 13 amino acids. Germline assignment: CDR1 SGHTA and CDR2 FQGNSA. CDR3 nucleotides: TGTGCCAGCAGCTTAGCGGACAGCTATGGCTACACCTTC. This translates into CASSLADSYGYTF.

The V gene is TRBV7-3, the J gene TRBJ2-3; 8 bases are a match to TRBD1. With 5 bases clipped from V and 0 bases from J, the junction kept 10 bases outside the gene matches. The germline gives CDR1 SGHTA, CDR2 FQGTGA. The CDR3 spans 17 residues. The CDR3 DNA follows: TGTGCCAGCAGCCCCCACCAGACAGGGGTTAGCACAGATACGCAGTATTTT. Translated: CASSPHQTGVSTDTQYF.

The chain carries TRBV7-6 and TRBJ2-7; 9 bases map to TRBD2. Germline CDR1 is SGHVS and CDR2 is FNYEAQ. Trimming removed 2 bases from V and 6 bases from J; junction bases left unmatched: 11. The CDR3 has 16 amino acids. The CDR3 loop reads CASSLFFSGSVGEQYF. In DNA, the CDR3 is TGTGCCAGCAGCTTATTCTTTAGCGGGAGTGTCGGCGAGCAGTACTTC.